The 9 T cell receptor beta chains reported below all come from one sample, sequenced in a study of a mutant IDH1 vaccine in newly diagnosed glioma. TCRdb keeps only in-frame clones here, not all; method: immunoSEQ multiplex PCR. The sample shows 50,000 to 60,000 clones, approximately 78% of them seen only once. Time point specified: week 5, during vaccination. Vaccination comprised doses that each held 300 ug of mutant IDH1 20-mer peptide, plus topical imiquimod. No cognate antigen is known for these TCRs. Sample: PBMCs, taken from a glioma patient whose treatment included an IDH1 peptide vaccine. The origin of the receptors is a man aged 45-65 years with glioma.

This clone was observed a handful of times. Written as DNA, the CDR3 is TGTGCCAGCAGCCCCGGGACAGGGGAGTACTACGAGCAGTACTTC. This encodes CASSPGTGEYYEQYF. V and J are TRBV7-9 and TRBJ2-7; 10 bases map to TRBD1. Germline CDR1 SEHNR, CDR2 FQNEAQ (reference sequence). The CDR3 length is 15 residues. V lost 5 bases, J lost 3 bases, and 7 bases stayed unmatched. Filled out from reference TRBV7-9 and TRBJ2-7, the complete variable domain reads DTGVSQNPRHKITKRGQNVTFRCDPISEHNRLYWYRQTLGQGPEFLTYFQNEAQLEKSRLLSDRFSAERPKGSFSTLEIQRTEQGDSAMYLCASSPGTGEYYEQYFGPGTRLTVT.

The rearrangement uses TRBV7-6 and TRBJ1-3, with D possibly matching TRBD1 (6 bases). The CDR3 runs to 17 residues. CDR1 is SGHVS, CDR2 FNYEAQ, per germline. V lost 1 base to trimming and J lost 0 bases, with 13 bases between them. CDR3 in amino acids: CASSLEGHYHSGNTIYF. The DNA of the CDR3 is TGTGCCAGCAGCTTAGAGGGACATTACCACTCTGGAAACACCATATATTTT.

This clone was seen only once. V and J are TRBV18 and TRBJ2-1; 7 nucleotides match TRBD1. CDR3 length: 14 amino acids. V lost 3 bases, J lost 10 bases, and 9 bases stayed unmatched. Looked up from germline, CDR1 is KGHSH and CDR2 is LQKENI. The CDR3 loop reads CASSPNRGEGEQFF. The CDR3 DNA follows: TGTGCCAGCTCACCGAACAGGGGAGAAGGAGAGCAGTTCTTC.

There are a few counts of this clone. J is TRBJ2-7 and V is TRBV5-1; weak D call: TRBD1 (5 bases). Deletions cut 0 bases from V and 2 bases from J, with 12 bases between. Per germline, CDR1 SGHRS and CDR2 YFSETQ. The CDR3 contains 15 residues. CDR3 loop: CASSLGGSGTYEQYF. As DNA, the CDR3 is TGCGCCAGCAGCTTGGGGGGTTCAGGGACCTACGAGCAGTACTTC.

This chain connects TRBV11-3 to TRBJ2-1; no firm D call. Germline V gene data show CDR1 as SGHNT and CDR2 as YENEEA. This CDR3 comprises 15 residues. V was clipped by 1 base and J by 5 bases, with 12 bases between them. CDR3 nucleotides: TGTGCCAGCAGCTTAGGTCTGACACCTGACAATGAGCAGTTCTTC. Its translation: CASSLGLTPDNEQFF.

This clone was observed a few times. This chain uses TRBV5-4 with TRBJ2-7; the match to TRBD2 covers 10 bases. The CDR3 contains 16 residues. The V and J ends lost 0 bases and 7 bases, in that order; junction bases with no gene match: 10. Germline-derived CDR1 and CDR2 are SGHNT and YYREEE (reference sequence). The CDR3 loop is CASSLAVLAGVEEQYF. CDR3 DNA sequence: TGTGCCAGCAGCTTGGCCGTCCTAGCGGGGGTGGAAGAGCAGTACTTC.

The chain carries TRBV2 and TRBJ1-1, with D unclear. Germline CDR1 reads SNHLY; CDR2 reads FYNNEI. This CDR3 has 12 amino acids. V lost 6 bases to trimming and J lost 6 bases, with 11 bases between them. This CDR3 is CASSAGPPEAFF. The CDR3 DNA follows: TGTGCCAGCAGCGCTGGACCTCCTGAAGCTTTCTTT.

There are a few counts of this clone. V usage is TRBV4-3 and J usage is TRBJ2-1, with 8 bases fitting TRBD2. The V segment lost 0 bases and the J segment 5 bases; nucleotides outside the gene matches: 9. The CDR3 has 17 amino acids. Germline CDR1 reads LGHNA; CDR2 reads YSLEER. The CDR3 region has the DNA TGCGCCAGCAGCCAAGATCTATCGGGGCGGGGGGACAATGAGCAGTTCTTC. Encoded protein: CASSQDLSGRGDNEQFF.

The CDR3 loop is CASSLAAGGLGDTQYF. The DNA of the CDR3 is TGTGCCAGCAGCTTGGCAGCGGGGGGGCTGGGAGATACGCAGTATTTT. V and J are TRBV5-6 and TRBJ2-3, with TRBD2 matching 10 bases. V lost 0 bases to trimming and J lost 5 bases; unmatched junction nucleotides: 6. Per the germline V gene, CDR1 is SGHDT and CDR2 is YYEEEE. The CDR3 consists of 16 residues.